These T cell receptor beta chains were read from a single sample in a study of OX40 agonist ivuxolimab in advanced cancers. Produced via immunoSEQ multiplex PCR; TCRdb's table is partial and in-frame only. The sample gives 51,000 or so clones, less than 90% of which show up once; 11% to 15% is in the top ten. This specimen consisted of CD4+ or CD8+ T cells sorted from blood, obtained in a trial of the OX40 agonist ivuxolimab. These receptor sequences come from an adult with an advanced solid tumor such as melanoma, head and neck, liver or kidney cancer. Both conserved end residues are part of each CDR3. D genes are given only for firm matches.

v_call	cdr3_length	j_call	d_call	cdr3_aa	cdr3_nt
TRBV19	15	TRBJ1-5	TRBD1	CASNSGQNLNQPQHF	TGTGCCAGTAACTCGGGACAGAACCTTAATCAGCCCCAGCATTTT
TRBV5-1	15	TRBJ2-1	TRBD1	CASSLAQGAFNEQFF	TGCGCCAGCAGCTTGGCTCAGGGGGCGTTCAATGAGCAGTTCTTC
TRBV4-1	16	TRBJ2-2	TRBD2	CASSLGLAGGTGELFF	TGCGCCAGCAGCCTGGGACTAGCGGGGGGCACCGGGGAGCTGTTTTTT
TRBV29-1	17	TRBJ2-3	TRBD1	CSVEDGSTTGSTDTQYF	TGCAGCGTTGAAGATGGGTCGACGACAGGGAGCACAGATACGCAGTATTTT
TRBV30	14	TRBJ1-2	NA	CAWSVLGGASGYTF	TGTGCCTGGAGTGTATTAGGGGGGGCAAGTGGCTACACCTTC
TRBV6-5	14	TRBJ1-1	TRBD1	CASSITGVNTEAFF	TGTGCCAGCAGTATTACAGGGGTAAACACTGAAGCTTTCTTT
TRBV13	13	TRBJ2-1	NA	CASSLGGQAGKFF	TGTGCCAGCAGCTTAGGCGGGCAGGCAGGGAAGTTCTTC
TRBV5-1	17	TRBJ2-3	TRBD1	CASSFGTGTGATDTQYF	TGCGCCAGCAGCTTTGGTACCGGGACAGGGGCCACAGATACGCAGTATTTT
TRBV4-3	16	TRBJ2-7	TRBD1	CASSQDWTGLSYEQYF	TGCGCCAGCAGCCAAGATTGGACAGGTCTATCCTACGAGCAGTACTTC
TRBV9	13	TRBJ1-2	NA	CASSVVDDYGYTF	TGTGCCAGCAGCGTAGTAGACGACTATGGCTACACCTTC
TRBV9	15	TRBJ2-7	NA	CASSVASGEAYEQYF	TGTGCCAGCAGCGTAGCTTCCGGGGAAGCTTACGAGCAGTACTTC
TRBV4-1	14	TRBJ2-7	TRBD1	CASSTRGSSYEQYF	TGCGCCAGCAGCACCAGGGGGTCCTCCTACGAGCAGTACTTC
TRBV29-1	14	TRBJ1-5	NA	CSVEEAGHNQPQHF	TGCAGCGTTGAAGAAGCAGGTCACAATCAGCCCCAGCATTTT
TRBV10-3	16	TRBJ1-6	TRBD1	CAISESGQVVNSPLHF	TGTGCCATCAGTGAGTCAGGACAGGTGGTGAATTCACCCCTCCACTTT
TRBV6-1	17	TRBJ1-1	NA	CASSEPAGGVKNTEAFF	TGTGCCAGCAGTGAGCCTGCCGGAGGGGTTAAAAACACTGAAGCTTTCTTT
TRBV19	14	TRBJ1-5	NA	CASRIRDLNQPQHF	TGTGCCAGTAGGATCCGGGACCTTAATCAGCCCCAGCATTTT